What follows are 15 T cell receptor beta chains derived from one specimen sequenced in a study of T cells in Graves' hyperthyroidism and ophthalmopathy. The source material, RNA transcripts, was used to amplify TCR beta CDR3 regions. First-round RT-PCR targeting the TCR CDR3 was performed with the HTBI primer set. Each CDR3 protein is one row after TCRdb ran MiXCR on the multiplex PCR reads. Among fewer than 350,000 distinct CDR3 sequences listed, under 25% were seen once. Sequencing was carried out using blood. Every receptor here comes from a woman aged 50 to 65 with Graves' hyperthyroidism.

This clonotype was detected many times. This chain uses TRBV12-3 or TRBV12-4 with TRBJ1-6, with 9 bases identical to TRBD1. V shed 5 bases, J shed 11 bases, and the junction held 7 bases outside the gene matches. This CDR3 region has 14 residues. This CDR3 reads CASSRGQGETPLHF. The DNA of the CDR3 is TGTGCCAGCAGTCGGGGACAGGGTGAGACACCCCTCCACTTT.

A remark on this clonotype: Since the CDR3 does not end with the conserved phenylalanine or tryptophan, this likely comes from a read error. This chain links TRBV6-1 with TRBJ1-1; D is ambiguous. The V and J ends lost 5 bases and 0 bases respectively, with 4 bases between them. There are 12 residues in the CDR3. Germline V CDR1 and CDR2: MNHNS, SASEGT. The CDR3 region is CASSQMNTEAFS. DNA for the CDR3: TGTGCCAGCAGTCAGATGAACACTGAAGCTTTCTCT.

The rearrangement uses TRBV28 and TRBJ2-5; weak D call: TRBD1 (6 bases). CDR3 length: 16 amino acids. With 10 bases removed from V and 0 bases from J, the gap between germline ends came to 21 bases. Germline V gene lookup returns CDR1 MDHEN and CDR2 SYDVKM. CDR3 protein: CATTYRAEAYQETQYF. The DNA for the CDR3 is TGTGCCACTACGTACAGGGCAGAGGCGTACCAAGAGACCCAGTACTTC.

This chain links TRBV6-4 with TRBJ1-1; D is perhaps TRBD1 (6 bases). Germline V gene sequence: CDR1 MRHNA, CDR2 SNTAGT. The germline V and J ends were trimmed by 2 bases and 5 bases, with 15 bases remaining between them. The CDR3 has 15 amino acids. The CDR3 loop reads CASSDLHRVRTEAFF. The CDR3 nucleotides read TGTGCCAGCAGTGACCTTCACAGGGTCCGAACTGAAGCTTTCTTT.

This clonotype was observed at least ten times. This chain links TRBV5-1 with TRBJ1-1, with D possibly being TRBD1 (5 bases). The germline V and J ends were trimmed by 6 bases and 2 bases, with 17 bases remaining between them. CDR1 and CDR2 from the germline V gene are SGHRS and YFSETQ. The CDR3 consists of 15 residues. CDR3 coding DNA: TGCGCCAGCACCGACGCTATAGGGACTAACACTGAAGCTTTCTTT. Translation gives CASTDAIGTNTEAFF.

This chain joins TRBV18 and TRBJ1-1; TRBD1 is a possible D gene (5 bases). The V end was cut by 2 bases, the J end by 5 bases, with 9 bases between. Germline V lookup: CDR1 KGHSH, CDR2 LQKENI. This CDR3 contains 13 residues. In DNA form, the CDR3 reads TGTGCCAGCTCACCAGGGGGTTGGACTGAAGCTTTCTTT. It encodes CASSPGGWTEAFF.

This clonotype was recorded a few times. The V gene is TRBV4-2, the J gene TRBJ2-1; TRBD2 agrees at 9 bases. The CDR3 spans 17 residues. The germline V gene encodes CDR1 LGHNA and CDR2 YNFKEQ. The junction had 6 bases not matched to a gene; V was cut back by 0 bases and J by 3 bases. The CDR3 loop reads CASSQEIGGGVYNEQFF. Here the CDR3 DNA reads TGTGCCAGCAGCCAAGAAATTGGCGGGGGGGTCTACAATGAGCAGTTCTTC.

The table lists this clonotype with many counts. The chain joins TRBV27 to TRBJ2-7, with TRBD2 matching over 10 bases. CDR3 length: 14 residues. Germline V gives CDR1 MNHEY, CDR2 SMNVEV (reference sequence). Losses at the gene ends were 3 bases for V and 5 bases for J; bases not matched to a gene: 4. Here the CDR3 DNA reads TGTGCCAGCAGTTTGTTAGCGGGAGGTAACGAGCAGTACTTC. It encodes CASSLLAGGNEQYF.

The table lists this clonotype with many counts. This chain joins TRBV6-1 and TRBJ2-1; 8 nucleotides agree with TRBD1. CDR1 is MNHNS, CDR2 SASEGT, per germline. The CDR3 sequence is 15 residues long. V lost 6 bases to trimming and J lost 6 bases; unmatched junction nucleotides: 10. CDR3 DNA sequence: TGTGCCAGCAGCTCCTTGGACAGGGAGAGCAATGAGCAGTTCTTC. Residues: CASSSLDRESNEQFF.

This clonotype has a handful of counts. The rearrangement links TRBV19 to TRBJ1-2; 9 bases match TRBD1. The V segment lost 6 bases and the J segment 0 bases; nucleotides outside the gene matches: 8. The CDR3 sequence is 16 residues long. The germline CDR1 and CDR2 sequences are LNHDA and SQIVND (reference sequence). The chain's CDR3 is CASSLRDRETNYGYTF. The CDR3 nucleotides read TGTGCCAGTAGCCTTCGGGACAGGGAAACTAACTATGGCTACACCTTC.

The sample holds a few counts of this clonotype. The V call is TRBV14, the J call TRBJ2-2, with D possibly being TRBD1 (6 bases). Germline loops: CDR1 SGHDN, CDR2 FVKESK. Trimming stripped 0 bases from V and 2 bases from J, with 16 bases between. The CDR3 spans 18 residues. The CDR3 coding sequence is TGTGCCAGCAGCCAAGATCTTCAGGGGTTCCTAAACACCGGGGAGCTGTTTTTT. This gives the protein CASSQDLQGFLNTGELFF. Looking up the rest from reference TRBV14 and TRBJ2-2 gives the full variable domain: EAGVTQFPSHSVIEKGQTVTLRCDPISGHDNLYWYRRVMGKEIKFLLHFVKESKQDESGMPNNRFLAERTGGTYSTLKVQPAELEDSGVYFCASSQDLQGFLNTGELFFGEGSRLTVL.

The table lists this clonotype with many counts. The gene calls are TRBV20-1 and TRBJ1-1; 7 bases map to TRBD1. CDR1 and CDR2 (germline): DFQATT, SNEGSKA (reference sequence). This CDR3 is built from 14 residues. V lost 2 bases to trimming and J lost 4 bases; unmatched junction nucleotides: 7. CDR3 protein: CSARPKPGGTEAFF. DNA for the CDR3: TGCAGTGCTAGACCTAAACCAGGGGGCACTGAAGCTTTCTTT.

The rearrangement joins TRBV5-5 to TRBJ1-1; 7 bases map to TRBD1. With V trimmed by 2 bases and J by 1 base, 5 bases remained unmatched. CDR3 length equals 15 residues. CDR1 and CDR2 from the germline V gene are SGHKS and YYEKEE (reference sequence). The CDR3 sequence: CASSFFRGRNTEAFF. In DNA form, the CDR3 reads TGTGCCAGCAGCTTTTTCAGGGGGAGGAACACTGAAGCTTTCTTT.

This clonotype has a count of ten or more. V usage is TRBV27 and J usage is TRBJ1-5, with 8 positions matching TRBD1. The CDR3 runs 17 residues. The trim removed 4 bases at V and 2 bases at J, leaving 10 bases unmatched. Germline CDR1 is MNHEY and CDR2 is SMNVEV (reference sequence). CDR3 amino acids: CASSSRTGTSGNQPQHF. The CDR3 DNA reads as TGTGCCAGCAGTTCCAGGACAGGGACGAGCGGCAATCAGCCCCAGCATTTT.

This chain connects TRBV28 to TRBJ1-1; a weak D match, TRBD1 (5 bases). Trimming shortened V by 6 bases and J by 10 bases, and 15 bases separated the two germline ends. This CDR3 region has 12 residues. The germline V gene encodes CDR1 MDHEN and CDR2 SYDVKM. Here the CDR3 reads CASRSIGVGAFF. The DNA of the CDR3 is TGTGCCAGCAGATCGATAGGGGTCGGAGCTTTCTTT.